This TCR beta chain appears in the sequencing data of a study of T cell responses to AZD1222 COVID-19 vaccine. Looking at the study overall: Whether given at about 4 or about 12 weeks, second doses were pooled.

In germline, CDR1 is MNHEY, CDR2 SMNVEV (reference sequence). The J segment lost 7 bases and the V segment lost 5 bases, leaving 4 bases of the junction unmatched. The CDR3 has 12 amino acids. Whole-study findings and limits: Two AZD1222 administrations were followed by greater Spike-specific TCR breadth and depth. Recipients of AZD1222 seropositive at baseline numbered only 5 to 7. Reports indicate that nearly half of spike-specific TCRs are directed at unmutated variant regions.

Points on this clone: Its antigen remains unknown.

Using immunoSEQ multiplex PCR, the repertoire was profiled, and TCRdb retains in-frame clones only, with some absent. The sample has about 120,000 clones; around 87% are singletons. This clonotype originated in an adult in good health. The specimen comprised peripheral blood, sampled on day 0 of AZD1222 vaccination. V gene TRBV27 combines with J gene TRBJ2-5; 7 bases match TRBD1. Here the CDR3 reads CASSPTGRTQYF. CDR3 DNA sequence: TGTGCCAGCAGTCCGACAGGGCGGACCCAGTACTTC.